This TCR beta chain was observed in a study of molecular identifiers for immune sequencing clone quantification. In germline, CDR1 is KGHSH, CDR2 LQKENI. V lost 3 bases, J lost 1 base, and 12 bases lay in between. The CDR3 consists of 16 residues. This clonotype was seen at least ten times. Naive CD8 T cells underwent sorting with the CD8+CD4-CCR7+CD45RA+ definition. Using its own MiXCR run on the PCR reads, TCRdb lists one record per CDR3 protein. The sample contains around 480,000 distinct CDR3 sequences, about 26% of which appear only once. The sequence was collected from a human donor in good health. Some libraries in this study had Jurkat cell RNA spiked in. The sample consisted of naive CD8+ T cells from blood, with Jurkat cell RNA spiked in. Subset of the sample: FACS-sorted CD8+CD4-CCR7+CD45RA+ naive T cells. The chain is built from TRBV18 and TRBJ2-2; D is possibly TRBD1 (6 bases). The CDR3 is CASSPKDRRNTGELFF. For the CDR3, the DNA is TGTGCCAGCTCACCCAAAGACAGGAGGAACACCGGGGAGCTGTTTTTT.